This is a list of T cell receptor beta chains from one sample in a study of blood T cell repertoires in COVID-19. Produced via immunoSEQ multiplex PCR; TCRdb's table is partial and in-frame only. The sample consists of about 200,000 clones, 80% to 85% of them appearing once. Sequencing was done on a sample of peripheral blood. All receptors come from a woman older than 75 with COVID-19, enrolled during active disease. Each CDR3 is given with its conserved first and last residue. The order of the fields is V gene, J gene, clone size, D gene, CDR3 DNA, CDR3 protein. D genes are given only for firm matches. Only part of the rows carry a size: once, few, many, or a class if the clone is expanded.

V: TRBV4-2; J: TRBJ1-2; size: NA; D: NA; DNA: TGTGCCAGCAGCCAAGGGGGGCCCCTTGGCGGCTACACCTTC; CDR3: CASSQGGPLGGYTF
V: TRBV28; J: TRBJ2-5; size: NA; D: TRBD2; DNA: TGTGCCAGCAGTGCTCCTGGACTAGCGGGAGAAAAATACTTC; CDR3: CASSAPGLAGEKYF
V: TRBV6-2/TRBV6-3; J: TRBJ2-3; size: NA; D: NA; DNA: TGTGCCAGCAGTAAGACTGTCACAGATACGCAGTATTTT; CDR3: CASSKTVTDTQYF
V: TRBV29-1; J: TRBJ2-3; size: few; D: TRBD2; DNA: TGCAGCCTAATCCGGGGGGGCCGAACAGATACGCAGTATTTT; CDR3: CSLIRGGRTDTQYF
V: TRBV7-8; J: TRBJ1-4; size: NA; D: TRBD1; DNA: TGTGCCAGCAGCAAGGGACAGGGTAATGAAAAACTGTTTTTT; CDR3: CASSKGQGNEKLFF
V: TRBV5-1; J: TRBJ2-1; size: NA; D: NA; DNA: TGCGCCAGCAGCTCGACAGGTCTAGGTGAGCAGTTCTTC; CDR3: CASSSTGLGEQFF
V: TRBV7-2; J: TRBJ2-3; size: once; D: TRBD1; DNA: TGTGCCAGCAGCACCAAGACAGGGGCCACAGATACGCAGTATTTT; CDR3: CASSTKTGATDTQYF
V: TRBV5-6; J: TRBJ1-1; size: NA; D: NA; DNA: TGTGCCAGCACCACGCGGAACACTGAAGCTTTCTTT; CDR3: CASTTRNTEAFF
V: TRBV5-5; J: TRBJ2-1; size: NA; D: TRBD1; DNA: TGTGCCAGCAGCCTGCGGGACAGGGGGCACCAATTAAGCGGGAGAGGGCAGTTCTTC; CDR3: CASSLRDRGHQLSGRGQFF
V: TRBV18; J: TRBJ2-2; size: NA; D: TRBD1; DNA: TGTGCCAGCTCACAACAGGGGAGACGGACCGGGGAGCTGTTTTTT; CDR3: CASSQQGRRTGELFF
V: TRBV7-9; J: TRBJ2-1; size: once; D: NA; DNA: TGTGCCAGCAGCCTCTTAGTTGAGGCTGAGCAGTTCTTC; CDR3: CASSLLVEAEQFF
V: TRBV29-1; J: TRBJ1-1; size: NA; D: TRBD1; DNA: TGCAGCGTTGAGGGACAGATGAACACTGAAGCTTTCTTT; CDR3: CSVEGQMNTEAFF
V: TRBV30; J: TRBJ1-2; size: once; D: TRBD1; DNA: TGTGCCTGGAGTCCGACAAGGACAGGGTTAAACTATGGCTACACCTTC; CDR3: CAWSPTRTGLNYGYTF
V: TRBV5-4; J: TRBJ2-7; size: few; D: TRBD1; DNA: TGTGCCAGCAGCTCTGTTCGACAGGGGCTCTCCTACGAGCAGTACTTC; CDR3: CASSSVRQGLSYEQYF
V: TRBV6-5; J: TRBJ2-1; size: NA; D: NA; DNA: TGTGCCAGCAGCGGCGGACAGTTCTCCTACAATGAGCAGTTCTTC; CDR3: CASSGGQFSYNEQFF
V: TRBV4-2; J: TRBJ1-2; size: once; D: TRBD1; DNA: TGTGCCAGCAGCCAAGACCCGACAGGGAGCCGCTATGGCTACACCTTC; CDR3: CASSQDPTGSRYGYTF
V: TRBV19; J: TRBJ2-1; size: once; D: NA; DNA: TGTGCCAGTAGTATTGGCCCAGCGGCCCCATTCAACAATGAGCAGTTCTTC; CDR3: CASSIGPAAPFNNEQFF
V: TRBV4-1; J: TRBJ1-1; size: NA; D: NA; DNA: TGCGCCAGCAGCCAAGTATTACAGATGAACACTGAAGCTTTCTTT; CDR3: CASSQVLQMNTEAFF
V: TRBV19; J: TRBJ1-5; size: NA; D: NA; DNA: TGTGCCAGTAGTATGGTGGGCAGATTTAATAGCAATCAGCCCCAGCATTTT; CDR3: CASSMVGRFNSNQPQHF
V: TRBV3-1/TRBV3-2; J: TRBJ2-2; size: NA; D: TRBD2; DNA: TGTGCCAGCAGCCATAGCGGGTGGAACACCGGGGAGCTGTTTTTT; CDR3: CASSHSGWNTGELFF
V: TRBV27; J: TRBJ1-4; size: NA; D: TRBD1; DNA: TGTGCCAGCAGTTTATCAGGGACAGGGCTTAATGAAAAACTGTTTTTT; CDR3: CASSLSGTGLNEKLFF
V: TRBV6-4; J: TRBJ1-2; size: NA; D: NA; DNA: TGTGCCAGCAGTCCTACAGGAGGGCTAGGCTACACCTTC; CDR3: CASSPTGGLGYTF
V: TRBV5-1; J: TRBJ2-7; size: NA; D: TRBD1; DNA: TGCGCCAGCAGACGCGGACAGGTGAACTACGAGCAGTACTTC; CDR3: CASRRGQVNYEQYF
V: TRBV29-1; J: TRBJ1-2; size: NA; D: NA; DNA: TGCAGCTATACAGGTCTCTCCGGGGGCTACACCTTC; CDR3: CSYTGLSGGYTF
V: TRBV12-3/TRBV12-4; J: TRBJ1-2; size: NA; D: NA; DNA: TGTGCCAGCGCCTCAGAATCCTTTGGCTACACCTTC; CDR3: CASASESFGYTF
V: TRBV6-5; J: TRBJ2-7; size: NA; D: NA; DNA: TGTGCCAGCAGTTACCAAGCTGGTCGCTACTACGAGCAGTACTTC; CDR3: CASSYQAGRYYEQYF
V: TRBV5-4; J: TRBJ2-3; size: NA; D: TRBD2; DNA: TGTGCCAGCAGCTTCAGGCGGGCTAGCGGGACAGATACGCAGTATTTT; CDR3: CASSFRRASGTDTQYF
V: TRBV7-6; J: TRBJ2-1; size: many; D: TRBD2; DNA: TGTGCCAGCAGCCGGATAGCGGGAGGGCCGAGCGATGAGCAGTTCTTC; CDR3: CASSRIAGGPSDEQFF
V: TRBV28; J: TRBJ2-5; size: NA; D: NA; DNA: TGTGCCAGCAGTTTATTAAGACAGTTTTGGGTCCAGTACTTC; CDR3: CASSLLRQFWVQYF
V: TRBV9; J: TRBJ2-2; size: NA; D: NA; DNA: TGTGCCAGCAGCAGAGCCGGGGGAGCCGGGGAGCTGTTTTTT; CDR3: CASSRAGGAGELFF
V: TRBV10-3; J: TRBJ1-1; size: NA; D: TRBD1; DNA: TGTGCCATCAGTGGGGACAGCCTGAACACTGAAGCTTTCTTT; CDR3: CAISGDSLNTEAFF
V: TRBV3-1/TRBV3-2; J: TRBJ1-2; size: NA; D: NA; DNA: TGTGCCAGCAGCCAGAGGAGCCGCTCCTATGGCTACACCTTC; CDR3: CASSQRSRSYGYTF
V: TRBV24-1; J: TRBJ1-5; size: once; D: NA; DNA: TGTGCCACCAGTGATCCGAGGGAGGGAGGGCAGCCCCAGCATTTT; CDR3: CATSDPREGGQPQHF
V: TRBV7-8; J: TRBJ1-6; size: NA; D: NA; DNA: TGTGCCAGCAGCTCAGCGCGGGGATCGGCTTCACCCCTCCACTTT; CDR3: CASSSARGSASPLHF
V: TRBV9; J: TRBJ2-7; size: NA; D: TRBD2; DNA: TGTGCCAGCAGCCCCGACGGCGGGAGGGACGAGCAGTACTTC; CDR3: CASSPDGGRDEQYF
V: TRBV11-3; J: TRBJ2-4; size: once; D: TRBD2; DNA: TGTGCCAGCAGCTTAGGGCACGGCGGGAGTCGGGCCAAAAACATTCAGTACTTC; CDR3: CASSLGHGGSRAKNIQYF
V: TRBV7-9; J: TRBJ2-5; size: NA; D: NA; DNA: TGTGCCAGCAGCGTCAGGGGTCCCCGGAACTTACAAGAGACCCAGTACTTC; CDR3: CASSVRGPRNLQETQYF
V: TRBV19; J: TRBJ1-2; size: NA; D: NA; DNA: TGTGCCACGAACGACCCCGCCAGGCCCCCTAACTATGGCTACACCTTC; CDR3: CATNDPARPPNYGYTF
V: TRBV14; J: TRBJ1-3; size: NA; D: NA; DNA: TGTGCCAGCAGCCAACAGCGCACCATATATTTT; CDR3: CASSQQRTIYF
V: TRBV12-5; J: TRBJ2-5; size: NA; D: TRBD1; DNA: TGTGCTAGTGGACAAGGACAGGTACAAGAGACCCAGTACTTC; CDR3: CASGQGQVQETQYF
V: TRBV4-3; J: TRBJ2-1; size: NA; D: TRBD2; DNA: TGCGCCAGCAGCCGCGACCTAGCGGGTAATGAGCAGTTCTTC; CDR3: CASSRDLAGNEQFF
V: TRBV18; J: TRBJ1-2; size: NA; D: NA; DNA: TGTGCCAGCTCCCCCTCCGGACAAAACTATGGCTACACCTTC; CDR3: CASSPSGQNYGYTF
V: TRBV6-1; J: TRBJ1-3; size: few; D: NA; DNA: TGTGCCAGCAGTGACCCGACAGCCAGCTCTGGAAACACCATATATTTT; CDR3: CASSDPTASSGNTIYF
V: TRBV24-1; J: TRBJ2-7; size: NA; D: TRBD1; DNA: TGTGCCACCAGTGGAACAGACAGGGTCCGTGCCCACGAGCAGTACTTC; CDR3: CATSGTDRVRAHEQYF
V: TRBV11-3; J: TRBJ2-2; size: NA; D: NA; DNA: TGTGCCAGCAGCTTAGTATCGAACACCGGGGAGCTGTTTTTT; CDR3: CASSLVSNTGELFF